The rows below give T cell receptor beta chains drawn from one sample of a study of cytomegalovirus exposure and HLA in healthy donors. Sequencing was performed with immunoSEQ multiplex PCR; in TCRdb, only in-frame clones are kept and a portion is missing. Here the sample spans roughly 150,000 clones, just under 90% being singletons. The sample comprised PBMCs. Receptors originate from a woman under 30 in good health and CMV-seropositive. Each CDR3 is given with its conserved first and last residue. The order of the fields is D gene, clone size, V gene, J gene, CDR3 DNA, CDR3 protein. A D gene is named only where the DNA matches it firmly. Size tells how often a clone was seen (once, few, many) or the class of an expanded clone, and some rows leave it out.

d_gene: .
abundance: .
v_gene: TRBV6-5
j_gene: TRBJ2-7
CDR3nt: .
CDR3aa: CASSSSRLEGSYEQYF

d_gene: .
abundance: .
v_gene: TRBV7-9
j_gene: TRBJ2-1
CDR3nt: TGTGCCAGCAGCCTCAACGCGGCAAGCTCCTACAATGAGCAGTTCTTC
CDR3aa: CASSLNAASSYNEQFF

d_gene: TRBD2
abundance: .
v_gene: TRBV4-2
j_gene: TRBJ2-3
CDR3nt: TGTGCCAGCAGCCAAGATAGCGGGGGGGCCTTAGATACGCAGTATTTT
CDR3aa: CASSQDSGGALDTQYF

d_gene: TRBD1
abundance: few
v_gene: TRBV28
j_gene: TRBJ2-7
CDR3nt: TGTGCCAGCAGATCCTCCGGGACAGGGTTTTCCTACGAGCAGTACTTC
CDR3aa: CASRSSGTGFSYEQYF

d_gene: TRBD1
abundance: .
v_gene: TRBV6-1
j_gene: TRBJ1-5
CDR3nt: TGTGCCAGCGGACAGGGGTCGACATATCAGCCCCAGCATTTT
CDR3aa: CASGQGSTYQPQHF

d_gene: .
abundance: .
v_gene: TRBV18
j_gene: TRBJ2-5
CDR3nt: TGTGCCAGCTCACCATCGGAGGCAGAGACCCAGTACTTC
CDR3aa: CASSPSEAETQYF

d_gene: TRBD2
abundance: .
v_gene: TRBV6-5
j_gene: TRBJ2-2
CDR3nt: TGTGCCAGTACCGAAGCGGGAGGGAACACCGGGGAGCTGTTTTTT
CDR3aa: CASTEAGGNTGELFF

d_gene: TRBD2
abundance: .
v_gene: TRBV5-4
j_gene: TRBJ2-1
CDR3nt: TGTGCCAGCAGCTTAGAACTAGCGGGTAACTACAATGAGCAGTTCTTC
CDR3aa: CASSLELAGNYNEQFF

d_gene: TRBD1
abundance: .
v_gene: TRBV4-2
j_gene: TRBJ1-5
CDR3nt: TGTGCCAGCAGCCGGAGGACAGGGGAGAGCAATCAGCCCCAGCATTTT
CDR3aa: CASSRRTGESNQPQHF

d_gene: .
abundance: .
v_gene: TRBV6-6
j_gene: TRBJ2-7
CDR3nt: TGTGCCAGCACCTGGTGGGACAACTCCTACGAGCAGTACTTC
CDR3aa: CASTWWDNSYEQYF

d_gene: TRBD1
abundance: .
v_gene: TRBV7-9
j_gene: TRBJ1-2
CDR3nt: TGTGCCAGCAGCCGGAGGACAGGGTATGGCTACACCTTC
CDR3aa: CASSRRTGYGYTF

d_gene: TRBD1
abundance: .
v_gene: TRBV19
j_gene: TRBJ1-1
CDR3nt: TGTGCCAGTAGTATTCGACAGGGTAGGATGAACACTGAAGCTTTCTTT
CDR3aa: CASSIRQGRMNTEAFF

d_gene: TRBD2
abundance: .
v_gene: TRBV2
j_gene: TRBJ2-2
CDR3nt: TGTGCCAGCAGTCCAACTAGCGGGAGAATCACCGGGGAGCTGTTTTTT
CDR3aa: CASSPTSGRITGELFF

d_gene: .
abundance: .
v_gene: TRBV7-2
j_gene: TRBJ2-1
CDR3nt: TGTGCCAGCAGCTTACTTGGGGGAGCGGGCAATGAGCAGTTCTTC
CDR3aa: CASSLLGGAGNEQFF

d_gene: .
abundance: .
v_gene: TRBV14
j_gene: TRBJ1-2
CDR3nt: TGTGCCAGCAGCCGCACAAGGGGTGGAAGTGGCTACACCTTC
CDR3aa: CASSRTRGGSGYTF

d_gene: .
abundance: .
v_gene: TRBV19
j_gene: TRBJ1-1
CDR3nt: TGTGCCAGTAGTGTGCAGGGTGGTTCGAACACTGAAGCTTTCTTT
CDR3aa: CASSVQGGSNTEAFF

d_gene: TRBD2
abundance: .
v_gene: TRBV2
j_gene: TRBJ2-1
CDR3nt: TGTGCCAGCAGTCAACTCCCGGGACTAGCTAGGTACAATGAGCAGTTCTTC
CDR3aa: CASSQLPGLARYNEQFF

d_gene: TRBD2
abundance: .
v_gene: TRBV7-2
j_gene: TRBJ2-7
CDR3nt: TGTGCCAGCAGCTCCGGGACTAGCGGTGCGGGGGGACAGTACTTC
CDR3aa: CASSSGTSGAGGQYF

d_gene: TRBD2
abundance: .
v_gene: TRBV4-1
j_gene: TRBJ2-7
CDR3nt: TGCGCCAGCAGCCAAGGGCCGTTCGGGACTAGCGGGATGACCTACGAGCAGTACTTC
CDR3aa: CASSQGPFGTSGMTYEQYF

d_gene: TRBD1
abundance: .
v_gene: TRBV7-8
j_gene: TRBJ1-4
CDR3nt: TGTGCCAGCACCGGGACAGAGACAAATGAAAAACTGTTTTTT
CDR3aa: CASTGTETNEKLFF

d_gene: .
abundance: few
v_gene: TRBV28
j_gene: TRBJ2-3
CDR3nt: TGTGCCAGCAGTTTAAACAGGGCCGGTACAGATACGCAGTATTTT
CDR3aa: CASSLNRAGTDTQYF

d_gene: .
abundance: .
v_gene: TRBV6-5
j_gene: TRBJ2-5
CDR3nt: TGTGCCAGCAGTTACAGCTCCGCGTACCAAGAGACCCAGTACTTC
CDR3aa: CASSYSSAYQETQYF

d_gene: .
abundance: .
v_gene: TRBV9
j_gene: TRBJ2-1
CDR3nt: TGTGCCAGCAGCGCGCTAGCGATGGGGTACAATGAGCAGTTCTTC
CDR3aa: CASSALAMGYNEQFF

d_gene: TRBD2
abundance: .
v_gene: TRBV10-1
j_gene: TRBJ2-1
CDR3nt: TGCGCCAGCAGCTCCGGGACTAGCGGGAGTAATGAGCAGTTCTTC
CDR3aa: CASSSGTSGSNEQFF

d_gene: TRBD1
abundance: .
v_gene: TRBV13
j_gene: TRBJ2-3
CDR3nt: TGTGCCAGCAGCCCTCGCACAGGGGAAAGCACAGATACGCAGTATTTT
CDR3aa: CASSPRTGESTDTQYF

d_gene: TRBD2
abundance: .
v_gene: TRBV5-1
j_gene: TRBJ2-1
CDR3nt: TGCGCCAGCAGCCCGTTACTAGCGGGAGTTGGGAGCAATGAGCAGTTCTTC
CDR3aa: CASSPLLAGVGSNEQFF

d_gene: TRBD1
abundance: .
v_gene: TRBV6-6
j_gene: TRBJ1-1
CDR3nt: TGTGCCAGCAGGGGGACAGACGCTGGGACTGAAGCTTTCTTT
CDR3aa: CASRGTDAGTEAFF

d_gene: .
abundance: .
v_gene: TRBV10-1
j_gene: TRBJ2-2
CDR3nt: TGCGCCAGCAGTGAACACGCAGTGAACACCGGGGAGCTGTTTTTT
CDR3aa: CASSEHAVNTGELFF

d_gene: TRBD1
abundance: .
v_gene: TRBV19
j_gene: TRBJ2-1
CDR3nt: TGTGCCAGTAGTAACCCCAGGGGGACAGAACTTAATGAGCAGTTCTTC
CDR3aa: CASSNPRGTELNEQFF

d_gene: TRBD2
abundance: .
v_gene: TRBV4-2
j_gene: TRBJ2-7
CDR3nt: TGTGCCAGCAGCCAAGATTGGAACACTCGGGCTAGCGGGAGTGTGGATGTCTACGAGCAGTACTTC
CDR3aa: CASSQDWNTRASGSVDVYEQYF

d_gene: .
abundance: once
v_gene: TRBV30
j_gene: TRBJ2-2
CDR3nt: TGTGCCTGGGATTCGGGGGCCGGGGAGCTGTTTTTT
CDR3aa: CAWDSGAGELFF

d_gene: TRBD1
abundance: .
v_gene: TRBV19
j_gene: TRBJ2-7
CDR3nt: TGTGCCAGTAGTATCGGCAGGGGGTCCTACGAGCAGTACTTC
CDR3aa: CASSIGRGSYEQYF

d_gene: .
abundance: .
v_gene: TRBV14
j_gene: TRBJ2-3
CDR3nt: TGTGCCAGCAGCCGTCTCAAGAGTGAGGTGACAGATACGCAGTATTTT
CDR3aa: CASSRLKSEVTDTQYF

d_gene: TRBD2
abundance: .
v_gene: TRBV28
j_gene: TRBJ2-1
CDR3nt: TGTGCCAGCAGCTACAATCCGGGACTACCCAATGAGCAGTTCTTC
CDR3aa: CASSYNPGLPNEQFF

d_gene: TRBD1
abundance: .
v_gene: TRBV5-1
j_gene: TRBJ2-1
CDR3nt: TGCGCCAGCAGCGCAACAGGGGGCCGAATCGATGAGCAGTTCTTC
CDR3aa: CASSATGGRIDEQFF

d_gene: .
abundance: .
v_gene: TRBV27
j_gene: TRBJ2-2
CDR3nt: TGTGCCAGCAGTTCCTTCTCTCCGTTCGTGGAGCTGTTTTTT
CDR3aa: CASSSFSPFVELFF

d_gene: TRBD2
abundance: .
v_gene: TRBV10-2
j_gene: TRBJ2-5
CDR3nt: TGCGCCAGCAGTGAGGCGGGAGGGCCAGCAGAGACCCAGTACTTC
CDR3aa: CASSEAGGPAETQYF

d_gene: TRBD1
abundance: once
v_gene: TRBV6-5
j_gene: TRBJ1-2
CDR3nt: TGTGCCAGCAGTTACTCAAAATTAGGGACAGGGAGAGGCTACACCTTC
CDR3aa: CASSYSKLGTGRGYTF

d_gene: .
abundance: .
v_gene: TRBV30
j_gene: TRBJ2-6
CDR3nt: TGTGCCTGGAGTCGGGATAGCTCTGGGGCCAACGTCCTGACTTTC
CDR3aa: CAWSRDSSGANVLTF

d_gene: TRBD1
abundance: few
v_gene: TRBV14
j_gene: TRBJ1-2
CDR3nt: TGTGCCAGCAGCCAAAGTGGGAGACAGGGGCCTGGCTACACCTTC
CDR3aa: CASSQSGRQGPGYTF

d_gene: .
abundance: .
v_gene: TRBV4-1
j_gene: TRBJ1-5
CDR3nt: TGCGCCAGCAGCCAAGTCCTGACAGGTTCGCAGCCCCAGCATTTT
CDR3aa: CASSQVLTGSQPQHF

d_gene: .
abundance: .
v_gene: TRBV11-2
j_gene: TRBJ1-2
CDR3nt: TGTGCCAGCAGCTTAATCGCGTTTGGCTACACCTTC
CDR3aa: CASSLIAFGYTF

d_gene: TRBD1
abundance: .
v_gene: TRBV2
j_gene: TRBJ2-7
CDR3nt: TGTGCCAGCAGTGTCAGGACAGGGGCCTACGAGCAGTACTTC
CDR3aa: CASSVRTGAYEQYF

d_gene: TRBD2
abundance: .
v_gene: TRBV12-5
j_gene: TRBJ2-1
CDR3nt: TGTGCTAGTGGTTGGGGACTAGCGGGAGGGCAAGGTGAGCAGTTCTTC
CDR3aa: CASGWGLAGGQGEQFF

d_gene: .
abundance: .
v_gene: TRBV10-3
j_gene: TRBJ2-5
CDR3nt: TGTGCCATCAGTGACGGAGGAGAGACCCAGTACTTC
CDR3aa: CAISDGGETQYF

d_gene: TRBD2
abundance: .
v_gene: TRBV6-5
j_gene: TRBJ2-2
CDR3nt: TGTGCCAGCAGCGGGGGGAGGGAGCTGTTTTTT
CDR3aa: CASSGGRELFF

d_gene: .
abundance: .
v_gene: TRBV7-3
j_gene: TRBJ1-1
CDR3nt: TGTGCCAGCAGCTTCACAACGAACACTGAAGCTTTCTTT
CDR3aa: CASSFTTNTEAFF

d_gene: TRBD2
abundance: .
v_gene: TRBV30
j_gene: TRBJ2-1
CDR3nt: TGTGCCCGCCTTGTGGGGAGGGAGAACAATGAGCAGTTCTTC
CDR3aa: CARLVGRENNEQFF

d_gene: .
abundance: .
v_gene: TRBV27
j_gene: TRBJ1-2
CDR3nt: TGTGCCAGCAGCCCCCCCCGTTGGGCAGGCCGCCCGGAAGGCTACACCTTC
CDR3aa: CASSPPRWAGRPEGYTF

d_gene: .
abundance: .
v_gene: TRBV18
j_gene: TRBJ2-5
CDR3nt: TGTGCCAGCTCACCACCGAGTCGGGAGACCCAGTACTTC
CDR3aa: CASSPPSRETQYF

d_gene: .
abundance: once
v_gene: TRBV14
j_gene: TRBJ1-2
CDR3nt: TGTGCCAGCAGCCCAGAGTCTAGGCACGTTAACTATGGCTACACCTTC
CDR3aa: CASSPESRHVNYGYTF

d_gene: .
abundance: .
v_gene: TRBV12-5
j_gene: TRBJ1-2
CDR3nt: TGTGCTAGTGGTTTGGCTCTTCGTGGACAGTTCTATGGCTACACCTTC
CDR3aa: CASGLALRGQFYGYTF

d_gene: .
abundance: .
v_gene: TRBV5-6
j_gene: TRBJ2-1
CDR3nt: TGTGCCAGCAGCTTGAATGTCGGAGAAACCCACAATGAGCAGTTCTTC
CDR3aa: CASSLNVGETHNEQFF

d_gene: .
abundance: once
v_gene: TRBV7-7
j_gene: TRBJ2-2
CDR3nt: TGTGCTAGCAGCTTAGAATGGCTCAGCGGAAACACCGGGGAGCTGTTTTTT
CDR3aa: CASSLEWLSGNTGELFF

d_gene: .
abundance: .
v_gene: TRBV7-9
j_gene: TRBJ1-1
CDR3nt: TGTGCCAGCAGCTTCAGGTTGAACACTGAAGCTTTCTTT
CDR3aa: CASSFRLNTEAFF

d_gene: TRBD1
abundance: .
v_gene: TRBV4-3
j_gene: TRBJ2-7
CDR3nt: TGCGCCAGCAGCCAAGAAGTGAGACAGGGCTACGAGCAGTACTTC
CDR3aa: CASSQEVRQGYEQYF

d_gene: .
abundance: .
v_gene: TRBV20-1
j_gene: TRBJ2-7
CDR3nt: TGCAGTGCTCGTGGACAGACCGAGCAGTACTTC
CDR3aa: CSARGQTEQYF

d_gene: .
abundance: .
v_gene: TRBV5-3
j_gene: TRBJ1-4
CDR3nt: TGTGCCAGAAGCTGCGCCGGGGGGGCTCAGGAAAAACTGTTTTTT
CDR3aa: CARSCAGGAQEKLFF

d_gene: .
abundance: .
v_gene: TRBV5-8
j_gene: TRBJ1-1
CDR3nt: TGTGCCAGCCGAGGGTTGATTGGGGACACTGAAGCTTTCTTT
CDR3aa: CASRGLIGDTEAFF